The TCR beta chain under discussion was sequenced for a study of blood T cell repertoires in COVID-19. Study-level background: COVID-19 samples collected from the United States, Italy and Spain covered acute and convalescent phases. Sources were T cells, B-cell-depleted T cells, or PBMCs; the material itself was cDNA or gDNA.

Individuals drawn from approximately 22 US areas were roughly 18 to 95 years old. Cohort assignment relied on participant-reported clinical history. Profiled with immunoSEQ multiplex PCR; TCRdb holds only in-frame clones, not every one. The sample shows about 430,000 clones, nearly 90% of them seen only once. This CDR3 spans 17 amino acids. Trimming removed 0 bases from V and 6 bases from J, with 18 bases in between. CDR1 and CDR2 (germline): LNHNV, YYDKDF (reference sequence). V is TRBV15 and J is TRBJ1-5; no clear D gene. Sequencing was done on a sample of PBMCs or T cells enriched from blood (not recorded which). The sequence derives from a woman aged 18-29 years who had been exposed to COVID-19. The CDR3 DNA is TGTGCCACCAGCAGAGATCGGGAGACGAGATTGGGTCAGCCCCAGCATTTT. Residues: CATSRDRETRLGQPQHF.